The present T cell receptor (beta chain) was sequenced within a study of vaccination and CD4 T cells after COVID-19. For the study at large: Controls used CEFX viral epitopes (positive), HIV-1 Nef peptides (negative), or no peptide.

An Oncomine TCR Beta short-read assay was used to sequence the DNA from cultured CD4+ T cells. After culture, CD4+ T cells served as the source for genomic DNA extraction. TCRdb fed the PCR reads into MiXCR, producing one record per CDR3 protein. The data show some 9,000 distinct CDR3 sequences, over 25% seen once. Points on this clonotype: The antigen is unknown.

Germline V gives CDR1 SGDLS, CDR2 YYNGEE. The J segment lost 4 bases and the V segment lost 0 bases, leaving 1 base of the junction unmatched. The CDR3 covers 14 residues. Treatment noted: 10-day PBMC culture with coronavirus spike peptide pools or control peptides (ViraFEST assay). CD4+ T-cell collection from the unexposed donor predated the COVID-19 pandemic (2011-2018). Using peptide pools, antigen-specific T cells were expanded in ViraFEST before TCRs were sequenced. This rearrangement joins TRBV9 to TRBJ1-2; 9 bases are a match to TRBD1. Input material: CD4+ T cells from blood, cultured in vitro. The clonotype comes from a human donor in good health. In nucleotides, the CDR3 is TGTGCCAGCAGCGTAGAGACAGGGGGCTATGGCTACACCTTC. It translates to CASSVETGGYGYTF.